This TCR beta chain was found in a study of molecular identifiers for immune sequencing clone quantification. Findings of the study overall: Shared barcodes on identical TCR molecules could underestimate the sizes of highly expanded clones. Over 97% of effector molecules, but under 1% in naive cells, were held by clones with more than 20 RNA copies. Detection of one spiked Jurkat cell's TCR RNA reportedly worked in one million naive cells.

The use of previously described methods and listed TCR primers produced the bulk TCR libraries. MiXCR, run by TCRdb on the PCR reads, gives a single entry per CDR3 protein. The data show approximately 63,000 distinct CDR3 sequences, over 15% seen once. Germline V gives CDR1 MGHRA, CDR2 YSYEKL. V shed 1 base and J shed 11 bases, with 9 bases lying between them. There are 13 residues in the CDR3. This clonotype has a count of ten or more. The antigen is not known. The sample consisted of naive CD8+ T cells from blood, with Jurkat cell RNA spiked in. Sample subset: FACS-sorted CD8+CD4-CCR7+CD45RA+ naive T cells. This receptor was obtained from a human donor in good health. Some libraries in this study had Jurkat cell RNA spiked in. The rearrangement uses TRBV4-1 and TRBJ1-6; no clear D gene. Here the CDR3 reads CASSQVAGPPLHF. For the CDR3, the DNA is TGCGCCAGCAGCCAAGTTGCGGGCCCACCCCTCCACTTT.